What follows are 12 T cell receptor beta chains derived from one specimen sequenced in a study of blood T cells in healthy people across ages. Primers used in a second PCR of about 6 to 11 cycles were a sample-barcoded 5' primer and a J-beta primer mix. TCRdb independently ran MiXCR on the 5' RACE reads; one entry per CDR3 protein. The sample holds over 600,000 distinct CDR3 sequences, roughly three fifths seen once. The sample comprised blood. The receptors shown here come from a man in his forties in good health.

The J gene is TRBJ2-3, the V gene TRBV5-1; 11 bases align to TRBD2. The junction had 8 bases not matched to a gene; V was cut back by 4 bases and J by 10 bases. Germline-derived CDR1 and CDR2 are SGHRS and YFSETQ. The CDR3 runs 14 residues. The chain's CDR3 is CASSPTSGSSPQYF. CDR3 nucleotides: TGCGCCAGCAGCCCTACTAGCGGGAGCTCCCCGCAGTATTTT.

The gene calls are TRBV6-2 or TRBV6-3 and TRBJ2-2, with TRBD2 matching 9 bases. The CDR3 extends over 15 amino acids. With V trimmed by 4 bases and J by 6 bases, 6 bases remained unmatched. Germline V gives CDR1 MNHEY, CDR2 SVGEGT. The CDR3 DNA reads TGTGCCAGCAGTTCCGGGACTAGCTCCCCCGGGGAGCTGTTTTTT. Translation: CASSSGTSSPGELFF.

The chain has TRBV28 and TRBJ2-3; possible D gene TRBD2, 5 bases. V was trimmed by 7 bases and J by 2 bases, leaving 10 bases between them. CDR1 is MDHEN and CDR2 is SYDVKM in the germline V gene. This CDR3 region has 13 residues. The CDR3 region has the DNA TGTGCCAGCAAGGACGGGAACACAGATACGCAGTATTTT. It encodes CASKDGNTDTQYF.

The chain links TRBV9 to TRBJ2-7, with unresolved D. Germline V gene lookup returns CDR1 SGDLS and CDR2 YYNGEE. V was cut by 2 bases and J by 6 bases, with 9 bases left in between. The CDR3 has 12 amino acids. The CDR3: CASSVFSTEQYF. The CDR3 coding sequence is TGTGCCAGCAGCGTTTTCAGCACCGAGCAGTACTTC.

V gene TRBV2 combines with J gene TRBJ2-7, with 10 nucleotides matching TRBD2. The J call may be faulty, since TRBJ2-5 better matches the DNA end. Germline CDR1 reads SNHLY; CDR2 reads FYNNEI. CDR3 length: 15 residues. This chain's CDR3 is CASSVERGGLETQYF. Here the CDR3 DNA reads TGTGCCAGCAGCGTCGAGCGGGGGGGCTTGGAGACCCAGTACTTC.

This clonotype was detected only a few times. The rearrangement joins TRBV7-2 to TRBJ1-2, with a tentative D call TRBD1 (6 bases). Trimming took 1 base from V and 11 from J, leaving 11 bases between them. CDR1 and CDR2 from the germline V gene are SGHTA and FQGNSA. The length of the CDR3 is 12 residues. Written as DNA, the CDR3 is TGTGCCAGCAGCTTAGACAGGGCTAAATACACCTTC. Protein product: CASSLDRAKYTF.

This chain joins TRBV29-1 and TRBJ1-1; tentative D call: TRBD1 (6 bases). Germline V gene data show CDR1 as SQVTM and CDR2 as ANQGSEA. The CDR3 sequence is 15 residues long. V gave up 4 bases and J gave up 1 base, with 16 bases separating them. CDR3 DNA: TGCAGCGTTGGCCCCTGGCAGACAGGGAACACTGAAGCTTTCTTT. Residues: CSVGPWQTGNTEAFF.

The rearrangement links TRBV5-1 to TRBJ2-5; D is ambiguous. This CDR3 contains 14 residues. Germline V gene data show CDR1 as SGHRS and CDR2 as YFSETQ. V was cut by 7 bases and J by 1 base, with 14 bases left in between. The CDR3 is CASGLRRFQETQYF. Written as DNA, the CDR3 is TGCGCCAGCGGCCTGCGACGGTTCCAAGAGACCCAGTACTTC.

This clonotype was detected a few times. The chain carries TRBV12-3 or TRBV12-4 and TRBJ2-1, with 12 bases matching TRBD2. With V trimmed by 7 bases and J by 2 bases, 3 bases remained unmatched. This CDR3 is 15 amino acids long. CDR3 sequence: CASKWTSGAYNEQFF. Here the CDR3 DNA reads TGTGCCAGCAAATGGACTAGCGGGGCCTACAATGAGCAGTTCTTC.

The rearrangement links TRBV7-9 to TRBJ2-7; no reliable D call. The germline gives CDR1 SEHNR, CDR2 FQNEAQ (reference sequence). V was cut by 5 bases and J by 3 bases, with 17 bases left in between. This CDR3 contains 15 residues. The CDR3 region has the DNA TGTGCCAGCAGCCCAACCGGGCCCATTGACTACGAGCAGTACTTC. It translates to CASSPTGPIDYEQYF.

This clonotype appeared a few times. V gene TRBV4-1 combines with J gene TRBJ2-7; D may be TRBD1 (5 bases). Germline V gene lookup returns CDR1 MGHRA and CDR2 YSYEKL. V lost 4 bases and J 7 bases, leaving 17 bases between the germline ends. CDR3 length: 14 amino acids. The CDR3 DNA reads as TGCGCCAGCAGCCGACCAGGGCCTATGAATGAGCAGTACTTC. It encodes CASSRPGPMNEQYF.

This clonotype came up a few times. J is TRBJ2-5 and V is TRBV16, with a possible D match to TRBD1 (6 bases). The J call is doubtful: the DNA matches TRBJ2-7 better. Per the germline V gene, CDR1 is KGHSY and CDR2 is FQNENV. The CDR3 has 12 residues. The CDR3 sequence: CASSLAGDEQYF. CDR3 nucleotides: TGTGCCAGCAGCCTCGCAGGGGACGAGCAGTACTTC.